This T cell receptor (beta chain) was identified in a study of regulatory T cells in long-lasting Graves disease. Across the whole study: Less than 3 months of antithyroid drugs had been taken by newly diagnosed Graves' patients.

This CDR3 spans 12 amino acids. The germline V gene encodes CDR1 KGHDR and CDR2 SFDVKD. V shed 9 bases and J 6 bases; nucleotides not matched to a gene: 6. Both iRepertoire HTBI primers and Arm-PCR of CDR3 regions were used to build the TCR beta libraries. A single record per CDR3 protein comes from TCRdb applying MiXCR to the multiplex PCR reads. Of a few hundred thousand distinct CDR3 sequences listed, 12% were seen once; the top ten hold under 20%. Time point: newly diagnosed GD, antithyroid drugs for less than 3 months. From RNA extracted from PBMCs, the TCR library was made. An endocrinology department in Xi'an, China, recruited the patients. This clonotype was seen at least ten times. These sequences were also reported in another study, on T cells in Graves' hyperthyroidism and ophthalmopathy. That investigation notes: Uncontrolled infection, other autoimmune disease, pregnancy and lactation each barred patients from inclusion. With the HTBI primer set, the TCR CDR3 went through a first round of RT-PCR.

The chain has TRBV24-1 and TRBJ2-7; 8 nucleotides line up with TRBD1. This sequence was found in a woman between 18 and 30 years old with Graves disease. The sequencing here drew on peripheral blood mononuclear cells (PBMCs), taken at new diagnosis, from a patient treated with antithyroid drugs. CDR3 DNA: TGTGCCACCGCGAAAGACAGGGGCGAGCAGTACTTC. Translating gives CATAKDRGEQYF.